The 16 T cell receptor beta chains reported below all come from one sample, sequenced in a study of cytomegalovirus exposure and HLA in healthy donors. Vbeta (60) and Jbeta (13) primers were used in the PCR. Libraries were prepared by immunoSEQ multiplex PCR; TCRdb keeps only in-frame clonotypes and omits some of them. The repertoire consists of about 120,000 clones, with about 79% occurring once and the leading ten covering approximately 4%. Sequencing input: PBMCs. Source of these receptors: a man aged 25-45 years in good health and CMV-seropositive.

This chain uses TRBV7-8 with TRBJ1-2, with 7 positions matching TRBD1. With 4 bases clipped from V and 4 bases from J, the junction kept 12 bases outside the gene matches. Germline CDR1 is SGHVS and CDR2 is FQNEAQ. The CDR3 sequence is 16 residues long. This CDR3 is CASSSRQGLLGYGYTF. The CDR3 bases are TGTGCCAGCAGCTCCCGACAGGGACTCCTAGGCTATGGCTACACCTTC.

The V gene is TRBV4-1, the J gene TRBJ2-7; 10 positions match TRBD2. From germline, CDR1 is MGHRA and CDR2 YSYEKL. The V gene end was trimmed by 0 bases and the J gene end by 4 bases; junction bases not matched to a gene: 6. The CDR3 sequence is 16 residues long. CDR3 residues: CASSQDWTSGPYEQYF. The CDR3 bases are TGCGCCAGCAGCCAAGATTGGACTAGCGGCCCTTACGAGCAGTACTTC.

This clone was seen more than once but under ten times. The gene calls are TRBV11-3 and TRBJ2-5, with D uncertain. The V end lost 1 base, the J end lost 2 bases, and 2 bases lay between the germline ends. The CDR3 totals 12 residues. Looked up from germline, CDR1 is SGHNT and CDR2 is YENEEA. The DNA for the CDR3 is TGTGCCAGCAGCTTAGCGCAAGAGACCCAGTACTTC. This translates into CASSLAQETQYF.

The V call is TRBV5-1, the J call TRBJ2-5; 7 bases match TRBD1. The germline V gene encodes CDR1 SGHRS and CDR2 YFSETQ. V lost 4 bases, J lost 3 bases, and 3 bases stayed unmatched. The CDR3 loop spans 13 amino acids. CDR3 loop: CASSRGQKETQYF. CDR3 in DNA: TGCGCCAGCAGCCGGGGACAGAAAGAGACCCAGTACTTC.

The chain uses TRBV11-3 and TRBJ1-2; D uncertain. The V gene's germline CDR1 is SGHNT and CDR2 YENEEA. Trimming took 2 bases from V and 8 from J, leaving 15 bases between them. This CDR3 region has 14 residues. The CDR3: CASSLLGGLVGYTF. For the CDR3, the DNA is TGTGCCAGCAGCTTATTGGGAGGGCTCGTCGGCTACACCTTC.

The J gene is TRBJ2-1, the V gene TRBV19; 9 nucleotides agree with TRBD1. V shed 3 bases and J 3 bases; nucleotides not matched to a gene: 3. Germline CDR1 and CDR2: LNHDA and SQIVND (reference sequence). The CDR3 is 15 residues long. The chain's CDR3 is CASSIWDRDYNEQFF. CDR3 nucleotide sequence: TGTGCCAGTAGTATCTGGGACAGGGACTACAATGAGCAGTTCTTC.

The V call is TRBV4-3, the J call TRBJ2-1; the D gene is possibly TRBD2 (5 bases). V lost 0 bases, J lost 5 bases, and 11 bases lay in between. The CDR3 has 15 residues. Germline assignment: CDR1 LGHNA and CDR2 YSLEER. CDR3 DNA sequence: TGCGCCAGCAGCCAAGAAGGAGGCCAACACAATGAGCAGTTCTTC. Its translation: CASSQEGGQHNEQFF.

The rearrangement uses TRBV5-1 and TRBJ2-1; 7 nucleotides align to TRBD2. The V segment lost 5 bases and the J segment 1 base; nucleotides outside the gene matches: 9. Germline V gives CDR1 SGHRS, CDR2 YFSETQ. This CDR3 is built from 16 residues. The CDR3 sequence: CASRGGSLGSYNEQFF. CDR3 nucleotides: TGCGCCAGCAGAGGCGGGAGTTTGGGTTCCTACAATGAGCAGTTCTTC.

CDR3 protein: CAWSPDIYYGYTF. In nucleotides, the CDR3 is TGTGCCTGGAGTCCAGATATATACTATGGCTACACCTTC. This sequence joins TRBV30 and TRBJ1-2; no firm D call. The V gene lost 2 bases and the J gene lost 3 bases, with 10 bases spanning the gap. CDR1 is GTSNPN and CDR2 is SVGIG in the germline V gene (reference sequence). This CDR3 comprises 13 residues.

The V call is TRBV28, the J call TRBJ1-1, with D possibly being TRBD1 (5 bases). Germline V gene data show CDR1 as MDHEN and CDR2 as SYDVKM. The CDR3 consists of 13 residues. V lost 6 bases and J lost 0, with 8 bases in between. The CDR3 DNA reads TGTGCCAGCAGGGGGCGGATGAACACTGAAGCTTTCTTT. Translation gives CASRGRMNTEAFF. The full variable domain, in which reference TRBV28 and TRBJ1-1 provide the parts outside the CDR3, is DVKVTQSSRYLVKRTGEKVFLECVQDMDHENMFWYRQDPGLGLRLIYFSYDVKMKEKGDIPEGYSVSREKKERFSLILESASTNQTSMYLCASRGRMNTEAFFGQGTRLTVV.

The CDR3 DNA sequence: TGTGCCAGCAGCTTAGCGTCGCCAGGGGAAGACTATGGCTACACCTTC. Protein: CASSLASPGEDYGYTF. V and J are TRBV11-3 and TRBJ1-2; D is possibly TRBD1 (6 bases). This CDR3 spans 16 amino acids. Per the germline V gene, CDR1 is SGHNT and CDR2 is YENEEA. V lost 1 base and J lost 3, with 15 bases in between.

A single count supports this clone. The chain joins TRBV13 to TRBJ1-3; weak D call: TRBD1 (6 bases). Germline CDR1 reads PRHDT; CDR2 reads FYEKMQ (reference sequence). V lost 4 bases and J lost 7, with 23 bases in between. This CDR3 has 17 residues. The chain's CDR3 is CASSSIMDGERGNTIYF. CDR3 bases: TGTGCCAGCAGCTCCATTATGGACGGCGAGAGGGGGAACACCATATATTTT.

Only one count was recorded for this clone. The chain couples TRBV5-4 to TRBJ2-1; TRBD1 is a possible D gene (5 bases). The CDR3 spans 17 residues. Between the trimmed V and J ends, which lost 3 bases and 4 bases, there was a span of 20 bases. Germline values: CDR1 SGHNT, CDR2 YYREEE (reference sequence). In nucleotides, the CDR3 is TGTGCCAGCAGCTCGGAGTCAGGGATCTTGTTATACAATGAGCAGTTCTTC. This translates into CASSSESGILLYNEQFF.

V and J are TRBV6-6 and TRBJ2-7, with TRBD1 matching over 7 bases. The CDR3 has 15 amino acids. V was clipped by 5 bases and J by 3 bases; unmatched bases: 10. Germline assignment: CDR1 MNHNY and CDR2 SVGAGI (reference sequence). The CDR3: CASSQGQPDVYEQYF. CDR3 coding DNA: TGTGCCAGCAGTCAGGGACAGCCAGACGTCTACGAGCAGTACTTC.

The V gene is TRBV4-2, the J gene TRBJ2-5; TRBD1 might be the D (6 bases). The germline V and J ends were trimmed by 5 bases and 2 bases, with 12 bases remaining between them. There are 14 residues in the CDR3. Germline V CDR1 and CDR2: LGHNA, YNFKEQ. The CDR3 region has the DNA TGTGCCAGCAGCGAGAGGGGGTTGCAAGAGACCCAGTACTTC. Translated: CASSERGLQETQYF.

This clone was seen more than once but under ten times. This rearrangement joins TRBV7-8 to TRBJ2-4, with D unclear. This CDR3 region has 13 residues. Trimming left V 1 base short and J 2 bases short, with 3 bases between. From germline, CDR1 is SGHVS and CDR2 FQNEAQ. CDR3 nucleotide sequence: TGTGCCAGCAGCTTAGGGCCCAAAAACATTCAGTACTTC. It codes for CASSLGPKNIQYF.